What follows are 2 T cell receptor beta chains derived from one specimen sequenced in a study of blood T cell repertoires in COVID-19. The method was immunoSEQ multiplex PCR; TCRdb's version includes in-frame clones alone and lacks a portion of them. In the table there are about 160,000 clones, 90% to 95% of which are singletons. The sequenced sample was peripheral blood. The receptor set was obtained from a woman aged 45-60 years with acute or convalescent COVID-19.

The chain combines TRBV4-1 with TRBJ2-7, with 12 bases aligning to TRBD2. The CDR3 has 15 residues. V lost 3 bases and J lost 4; bases outside the gene matches: 4. The V gene's germline CDR1 is MGHRA and CDR2 YSYEKL. CDR3 sequence (DNA): TGCGCCAGCAGCCAGGTGACTAGCGGGGGTTACGAGCAGTACTTC. This codes for CASSQVTSGGYEQYF.

The gene calls are TRBV4-1 and TRBJ2-3; 9 nucleotides match TRBD2. This CDR3 contains 17 residues. Germline trimming cut 4 bases from V and 0 bases from J; bases unmatched to any gene: 8. Germline CDR1 MGHRA, CDR2 YSYEKL. The CDR3, as DNA: TGCGCCAGCAGCCCCACCTTCAGCGGGGGGAGCACAGATACGCAGTATTTT. Translated, it gives CASSPTFSGGSTDTQYF.